This T cell receptor beta chain was captured in a study of shared clonotypes between healthy human individuals. Concerning this clone itself: What it binds is not known.

CDR1 is SGHNT, CDR2 YYREEE, per germline (reference sequence). The CDR3 covers 13 residues. Trimming took off 0 bases at V and 5 bases at J, with 9 bases between the two ends. Study results and limitations: With several donors compared, approximately 5% of naive CD4 clonotypes were shared. Non-shared clonotypes showed lower generation probabilities than clonotypes common to all four donors. Estimated richness values were generally larger in naive subsets than in memory subsets.

Terminally differentiated effector memory CD45RA+ cells were excluded by CCR7 positive selection of CD45RO-negative cells. Among the donors, all were Caucasian adults who lived in Nashville, Tennessee. Measured with immunoSEQ multiplex PCR; TCRdb has only the in-frame clones, and not every one. The repertoire includes about 2.1 million clones, 85% to 95% of them detected once, and about 1.8% sits in the top ten. The sequenced sample was naive CD8+ T cells from PBMCs. The sequence was collected from a man between 18 and 29 years old in good health. Some clones in this sample may be carry-over from other donors' samples. This chain uses TRBV5-4 with TRBJ2-7, with D unclear. In DNA, the CDR3 is TGTGCCAGCAGCTTGGAAGGGCCCAACGAGCAGTACTTC. As protein: CASSLEGPNEQYF.